This T cell receptor (beta chain) derives from a study of vaccination and CD4 T cells after COVID-19. Study summary: A CEFX pool, an HIV-1 Nef pool, or no peptide went to control cultures.

General study findings and limits: The median proportion of reactive clones detected only post-vaccination in convalescent patients was 75% to 90%.

The sample's treatment: roughly 10-day PBMC culture with coronavirus spike peptide pools or control peptides (ViraFEST assay). An Oncomine TCR Beta short-read assay was used to sequence the DNA from cultured CD4+ T cells. TCRdb used MiXCR to reprocess the PCR reads, holding one entry per CDR3 protein. The data hold roughly 7,000 distinct CDR3 sequences, with roughly 23% observed a single time. V gave up 5 bases and J gave up 3 bases, with 18 bases separating them. The germline V gene has CDR1 SGHTA and CDR2 FQGNSA. The CDR3 consists of 16 residues. As regards this clonotype: No antigen is known for it.

Source: CD4+ T cells from blood, cultured in vitro, taken after SARS-CoV-2 vaccination. The clonotype comes from a human donor who had recovered from COVID-19. This chain joins TRBV7-2 and TRBJ2-3, with D perhaps matching TRBD2 (6 bases). CDR3 sequence: CASSLSGGPVTDTQYF. The CDR3, as DNA: TGTGCCAGCAGCCTTTCCGGAGGGCCGGTGACAGATACGCAGTATTTT.